The clone carrying this T cell receptor beta chain was found a few times. What it binds is not known. The study excluded patients with other autoimmune diseases, uncontrolled infections, pregnancy or lactation. The entry originates in a study of Graves' ophthalmopathy and Graves' hyperthyroidism. Findings and caveats of the study: Detection in blood was also observed for most expanded thyroid clonotypes above 0.001 frequency.

CDR3 regions of TCR beta were amplified from RNA transcripts. HTBI primers were used in a first-round RT-PCR, which preceded a second-round multiplex PCR. Each CDR3 protein gets one entry after TCRdb re-called the multiplex PCR reads with MiXCR. The sample contains around 470,000 distinct CDR3 sequences, around 14% of which appear only once. This CDR3 is 15 amino acids long. V trimming: 2 bases; J trimming: 6 bases; junction bases outside the gene matches: 9. Germline V gene sequence: CDR1 LGHDT, CDR2 YNNKEL (reference sequence). The rearrangement joins TRBV3-1 to TRBJ1-1; 7 bases match TRBD1. Sequencing used blood. The sequence came from a woman under 40 with Graves' ophthalmopathy. The CDR3 DNA reads as TGTGCCAGCAGCCAAAGTGTGGAGGGGGCGTCTGAAGCTTTCTTT. Translated, it gives CASSQSVEGASEAFF.